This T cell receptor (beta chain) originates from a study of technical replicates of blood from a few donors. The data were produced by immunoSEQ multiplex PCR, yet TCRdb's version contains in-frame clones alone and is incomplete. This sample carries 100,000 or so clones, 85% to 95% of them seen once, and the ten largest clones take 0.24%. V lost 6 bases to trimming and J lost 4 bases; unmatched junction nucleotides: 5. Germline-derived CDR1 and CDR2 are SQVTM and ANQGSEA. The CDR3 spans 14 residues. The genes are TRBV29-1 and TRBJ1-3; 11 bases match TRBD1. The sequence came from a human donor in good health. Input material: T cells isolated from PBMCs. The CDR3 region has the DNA TGCAGCGTGGGGGACAGGGGGAAAGGAAACACCATATATTTT. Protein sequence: CSVGDRGKGNTIYF.